This is a list of T cell receptor beta chains from one sample in a study of cytomegalovirus exposure and HLA in healthy donors. TCRdb keeps only in-frame clones here, not all; method: immunoSEQ multiplex PCR. Of some 96,000 clones listed, roughly 79% are singletons. The specimen was PBMCs. The origin of the receptors is a man aged 40-55 years in good health and CMV-seronegative. CDR3s include the opening cysteine and the closing phenylalanine or tryptophan. The D gene is left open where the match is weak. For some rows the clone size is stated as once, few or many, or as a class when expanded; others skip it.

CDR3 protein: CASLSGGGAQYF
CDR3 DNA: TGTGCCAGTCTCTCCGGGGGGGGAGCCCAGTACTTC
D gene: TRBD2
V gene: TRBV19
clone size: .
J gene: TRBJ2-5

CDR3 protein: CAPRGPYEQYF
CDR3 DNA: TGTGCCCCCAGGGGACCCTACGAGCAGTACTTC
D gene: .
V gene: TRBV28
clone size: .
J gene: TRBJ2-7

CDR3 protein: CSVDRDSPNTEAFF
CDR3 DNA: TGCAGCGTTGATCGGGACAGCCCGAACACTGAAGCTTTCTTT
D gene: TRBD1
V gene: TRBV29-1
clone size: .
J gene: TRBJ1-1

CDR3 protein: CASSFGDTFTDTQYF
CDR3 DNA: TGCGCCAGCAGCTTCGGAGATACTTTTACAGATACGCAGTATTTT
D gene: .
V gene: TRBV5-1
clone size: .
J gene: TRBJ2-3

CDR3 protein: CAWSFQTSGDTDTQYF
CDR3 DNA: TGTGCCTGGAGTTTTCAGACTAGCGGAGACACAGATACGCAGTATTTT
D gene: TRBD2
V gene: TRBV30
clone size: .
J gene: TRBJ2-3

CDR3 protein: CASSPYRAIGPQHF
CDR3 DNA: TGTGCCAGCAGCCCATACAGGGCTATCGGGCCCCAGCATTTT
D gene: .
V gene: TRBV6-5
clone size: .
J gene: TRBJ1-5

CDR3 protein: CASSQESLFSGNTIYF
CDR3 DNA: TGTGCCAGCAGCCAAGAGAGCCTTTTTAGTGGAAACACCATATATTTT
D gene: .
V gene: TRBV14
clone size: few
J gene: TRBJ1-3

CDR3 protein: CASSYRQGGSTDTQYF
CDR3 DNA: TGTGCCAGCAGTTACCGACAGGGCGGGAGCACAGATACGCAGTATTTT
D gene: TRBD1
V gene: TRBV6-5
clone size: .
J gene: TRBJ2-3

CDR3 protein: CASSQEQGFYEQYF
CDR3 DNA: TGCGCCAGCAGCCAGGAACAGGGTTTCTACGAGCAGTACTTC
D gene: .
V gene: TRBV4-3
clone size: .
J gene: TRBJ2-7

CDR3 protein: CASSTEQGYYGYTF
CDR3 DNA: TGTGCCAGCAGCACAGAACAGGGGTACTATGGCTACACCTTC
D gene: TRBD1
V gene: TRBV7-9
clone size: few
J gene: TRBJ1-2